This T cell receptor beta chain was captured in a study of Graves' ophthalmopathy and Graves' hyperthyroidism. TCR beta CDR3 amplification used RNA transcripts. A first-round RT-PCR used HTBI primers, followed by a second-round multiplex PCR. MiXCR, run by TCRdb on the multiplex PCR reads, gives a single entry per CDR3 protein. The sample includes 350,000 to 450,000 distinct CDR3 sequences, around 21% of them seen just once. Sequencing used peripheral blood. This clonotype was sampled from a woman aged 18 to 35 with stable Graves' hyperthyroidism.

The CDR3 nucleotides are TGTGCCAGCAGTGAAGCGTGGGACGGCGGGACTGAAGCTTTCTTT. It translates to CASSEAWDGGTEAFF. The V and J genes are TRBV6-1 and TRBJ1-1, with D possibly being TRBD1 (5 bases). Trimming shortened V by 0 bases and J by 5 bases, and 13 bases separated the two germline ends. The CDR3 is made up of 15 amino acids. Germline V gene data show CDR1 as MNHNS and CDR2 as SASEGT.